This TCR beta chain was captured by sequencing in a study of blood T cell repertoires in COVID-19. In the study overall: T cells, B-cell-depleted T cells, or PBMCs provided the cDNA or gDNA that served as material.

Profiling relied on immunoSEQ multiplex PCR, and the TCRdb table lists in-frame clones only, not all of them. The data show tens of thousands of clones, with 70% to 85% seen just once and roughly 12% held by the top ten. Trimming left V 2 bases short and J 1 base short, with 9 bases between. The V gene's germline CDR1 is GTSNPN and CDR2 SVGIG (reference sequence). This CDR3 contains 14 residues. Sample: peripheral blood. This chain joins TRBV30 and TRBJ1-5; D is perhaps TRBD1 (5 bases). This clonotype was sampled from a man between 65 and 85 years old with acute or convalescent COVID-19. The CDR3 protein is CAWSRGSSNQPQHF. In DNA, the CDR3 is TGTGCCTGGAGTAGGGGATCCAGCAATCAGCCCCAGCATTTT.